The 21 T cell receptor beta chains in this list originate from one sample, sequenced in a study of early T cells in non-severe SARS-CoV-2 infection. TCRdb itself ran the 5' RACE reads through MiXCR, one entry per CDR3 protein. This sample has about 80,000 distinct CDR3 sequences; 5% occur once, and the top ten carry approximately 7.4%. Sequenced material: whole blood, taken at baseline. The receptors were sampled from an adult who was a healthcare worker with PCR-confirmed SARS-CoV-2 infection or an uninfected control (not recorded which).

On this clonotype itself: With a much larger clone just one base away, this may be a read error. J is TRBJ2-7 and V is TRBV7-9, with TRBD2 matching 13 bases. CDR1 SEHNR and CDR2 FQNEAQ come from the germline V gene (reference sequence). The CDR3 consists of 15 residues. Trimming at V came to 4 bases and at J to 4 bases, leaving 4 bases not matched to a gene. In DNA, the CDR3 is TGTGCCAGCAGCTCCGGGACTAGCGGGATGTACGAGCAGTACTTC. Translated, it gives CASSSGTSGMYEQYF.

There are many counts of this clonotype. The CDR3 loop is CASSASGGTNTGELFF. The CDR3 DNA reads TGCGCCAGCAGCGCTTCAGGGGGAACGAACACCGGGGAGCTGTTTTTT. The chain carries TRBV5-1 and TRBJ2-2; 7 bases are shared with TRBD1. CDR1 is SGHRS, CDR2 YFSETQ, per germline. The V segment lost 4 bases and the J segment 0 bases; nucleotides outside the gene matches: 6. This CDR3 has 16 amino acids.

At least ten counts were recorded for this clonotype. The chain is built from TRBV6-1 and TRBJ2-7, with TRBD2 identical over 7 bases. CDR3 length: 15 amino acids. J was trimmed by 9 bases and V by 1 base; bases with no gene match: 12. CDR1 is MNHNS, CDR2 SASEGT, per germline. The CDR3 sequence: CASSEVEGAGDWQYF. In DNA form, the CDR3 reads TGTGCCAGCAGTGAAGTAGAAGGGGCGGGAGATTGGCAGTACTTC.

The J gene is TRBJ2-1, the V gene TRBV5-4, with 10 positions matching TRBD2. The ends lost 1 base at V and 2 bases at J; junction bases unmatched: 9. The germline V gene has CDR1 SGHNT and CDR2 YYREEE (reference sequence). CDR3 length: 18 residues. CDR3 loop: CASSLTRTSGGTYNEQFF. The CDR3 DNA sequence: TGTGCCAGCAGCTTGACCCGGACTAGCGGAGGGACCTACAATGAGCAGTTCTTC.

This clonotype was recorded many times. V is TRBV11-2 and J is TRBJ1-2; a weak D match, TRBD1 (6 bases). V lost 3 bases, J lost 6 bases, and 14 bases lay in between. There are 14 residues in the CDR3. The germline gives CDR1 SGHAT, CDR2 FQNNGV. The CDR3 spells CASSLIQGINGYTF. The DNA of the CDR3 is TGTGCCAGCAGCTTGATCCAGGGGATAAATGGCTACACCTTC.

This clonotype was detected ten times or more. The gene calls are TRBV5-4 and TRBJ2-6; 8 nucleotides agree with TRBD1. Losses at the gene ends were 4 bases for V and 0 bases for J; bases not matched to a gene: 3. CDR3 size: 16 residues. Germline lookup yields CDR1 SGHNT and CDR2 YYREEE (reference sequence). CDR3 coding DNA: TGTGCCAGCAGCCCAGGGGGCTACTCTGGGGCCAACGTCCTGACTTTC. Amino acid sequence: CASSPGGYSGANVLTF.

This clonotype was counted many times. The rearrangement joins TRBV15 to TRBJ2-2; no firm D call. This CDR3 is built from 15 residues. Trimming shortened V by 3 bases and J by 0 bases, and 8 bases separated the two germline ends. Germline V gives CDR1 LNHNV, CDR2 YYDKDF (reference sequence). The CDR3 protein is CATSSYGTNTGELFF. The CDR3 DNA sequence: TGTGCCACCAGCAGCTACGGAACGAACACCGGGGAGCTGTTTTTT.

In its sample, this clonotype was seen many times. The chain links TRBV6-5 to TRBJ1-5; the D gene is possibly TRBD1 (5 bases). The V end was cut by 2 bases, the J end by 7 bases, with 21 bases between. CDR1 and CDR2 (germline): MNHEY, SVGAGI. The CDR3 spans 17 residues. The CDR3 coding sequence is TGTGCCAGCAGTTACCGGACCCCGGGGCAGGGAGGACAGCCCCAGCATTTT. This encodes CASSYRTPGQGGQPQHF.

This clonotype came up many times. The V call is TRBV18, the J call TRBJ2-7, with 12 bases matching TRBD2. The CDR3 runs 14 residues. Germline CDR1 reads KGHSH; CDR2 reads LQKENI. The V segment lost 3 bases and the J segment 4 bases; nucleotides outside the gene matches: 1. CDR3 DNA sequence: TGTGCCAGCTCACCGACTAGCGGGAGTTACGAGCAGTACTTC. This translates into CASSPTSGSYEQYF. Using reference TRBV18 and TRBJ2-7 for the parts outside the CDR3, the full variable domain is NAGVMQNPRHLVRRRGQEARLRCSPMKGHSHVYWYRQLPEEGLKFMVYLQKENIIDESGMPKERFSAEFPKEGPSILRIQQVVRGDSAAYFCASSPTSGSYEQYFGPGTRLTVT.

The sample holds many counts of this clonotype. The chain is built from TRBV28 and TRBJ2-7; D unclear. CDR3 length: 12 amino acids. The germline CDR1 and CDR2 sequences are MDHEN and SYDVKM. V lost 8 bases, J lost 3 bases, and 11 bases lay in between. The CDR3 DNA is TGTGCCAGCGGCGACCCCGACTACGAGCAGTACTTC. Translated, it gives CASGDPDYEQYF.

This clonotype was observed many times. The rearrangement links TRBV7-6 to TRBJ2-7; possible D gene TRBD2, 5 bases. Trimming stripped 5 bases from V and 2 bases from J, with 13 bases between. The CDR3 loop spans 14 amino acids. The germline V gene encodes CDR1 SGHVS and CDR2 FNYEAQ. The CDR3 loop is CASSPRGGPYEQYF. CDR3 DNA sequence: TGTGCCAGCAGCCCTAGAGGAGGTCCCTACGAGCAGTACTTC.

In its sample, this clonotype was seen a few times. The V and J genes are TRBV2 and TRBJ2-5, with TRBD1 as a possible D gene (6 bases). Germline assignment: CDR1 SNHLY and CDR2 FYNNEI. V was shortened by 5 bases and J by 4 bases, with 20 bases between the two germline ends. The CDR3 loop spans 16 amino acids. The CDR3 spells CASSSHGAGVRETQYF. CDR3 nucleotide sequence: TGTGCCAGCAGTTCGCATGGGGCAGGGGTGCGAGAGACCCAGTACTTC. Using reference TRBV2 and TRBJ2-5 for the parts outside the CDR3, the full variable domain is EPEVTQTPSHQVTQMGQEVILRCVPISNHLYFYWYRQILGQKVEFLVSFYNNEISEKSEIFDDQFSVERPDGSNFTLKIRSTKLEDSAMYFCASSSHGAGVRETQYFGPGTRLLVL.

This clonotype was seen at least ten times. This rearrangement joins TRBV7-9 to TRBJ2-3; tentatively, D is TRBD2 (7 bases). Deletions cut 5 bases from V and 4 bases from J, with 10 bases between. The CDR3 sequence is 13 residues long. Germline V gene data show CDR1 as SEHNR and CDR2 as FQNEAQ (reference sequence). This CDR3 reads CASSPRGPDTQYF. The CDR3 nucleotides are TGTGCCAGCAGCCCGCGGGGGCCAGATACGCAGTATTTT. Filled out from reference TRBV7-9 and TRBJ2-3, the complete variable domain reads DTGVSQNPRHKITKRGQNVTFRCDPISEHNRLYWYRQTLGQGPEFLTYFQNEAQLEKSRLLSDRFSAERPKGSFSTLEIQRTEQGDSAMYLCASSPRGPDTQYFGPGTRLTVL.

This clonotype was seen many times. V usage is TRBV20-1 and J usage is TRBJ1-1; TRBD1 matches 8 bases. CDR3 size: 13 residues. The ends lost 7 bases at V and 8 bases at J; junction bases unmatched: 12. The germline V gene has CDR1 DFQATT and CDR2 SNEGSKA (reference sequence). The CDR3 reads CSGEDRVLREAFF. Written as DNA, the CDR3 is TGCAGTGGCGAGGACAGGGTTTTAAGGGAAGCTTTCTTT.

The J gene is TRBJ2-1, the V gene TRBV11-2; 7 bases line up with TRBD1. CDR3 length: 15 residues. J lost 10 bases, V lost 4 bases, and 13 bases had no gene match. The germline V gene encodes CDR1 SGHAT and CDR2 FQNNGV. CDR3 DNA: TGTGCCAGCAGCTCGCCCCGGGACAGTTTCGTGGAGCAGTTCTTC. Residues: CASSSPRDSFVEQFF.

This clonotype has just a few counts. The V and J genes are TRBV5-4 and TRBJ1-1; 8 nucleotides agree with TRBD1. The CDR3 spans 13 residues. The germline V gene has CDR1 SGHNT and CDR2 YYREEE (reference sequence). V was clipped by 3 bases and J by 7 bases; unmatched bases: 5. The CDR3 protein is CASSSDRVDEAFF. CDR3 nucleotide sequence: TGTGCCAGCAGCTCGGACAGGGTTGATGAAGCTTTCTTT.

This clonotype was seen at least ten times. Mismatch with germline at one junction end may stem from a read error. The chain is built from TRBV6-5 and TRBJ2-1; the match to TRBD2 covers 8 bases. Germline lookup yields CDR1 MNHEY and CDR2 SVGAGI. The length of the CDR3 is 14 residues. The CDR3 bases are TGTGCCAGCAGTGACTCCCGGGAGGGGGATTCCAAGTTCTTC. Protein product: CASSDSREGDSKFF.

This clonotype was picked up many times. The chain uses TRBV20-1 and TRBJ2-7; D possibly matches TRBD1 or TRBD2 (6 bases each). V lost 0 bases and J lost 0, with 18 bases in between. This CDR3 is built from 17 residues. Germline values: CDR1 DFQATT, CDR2 SNEGSKA (reference sequence). CDR3 coding DNA: TGCAGTGCTAGAGAATCCGGGGGCGGGTCGAGCTCCTACGAGCAGTACTTC. Its translation is CSARESGGGSSSYEQYF.

This clonotype was counted ten times or more. The V and J genes are TRBV20-1 and TRBJ2-7; D gene ambiguous. CDR3 length: 12 residues. Germline loops: CDR1 DFQATT, CDR2 SNEGSKA (reference sequence). V was pared by 6 bases and J by 4 bases, with 13 bases between. The CDR3 coding sequence is TGCAGTGCCACCAATCGCCGGTACGAGCAGTACTTC. As protein: CSATNRRYEQYF.

This clonotype was detected many times. The chain recombines TRBV6-6 with TRBJ1-2; no firm D call. The ends were cut back, 6 bases at V and 0 bases at J, with 8 bases in the middle. CDR3 length: 13 residues. From germline, CDR1 is MNHNY and CDR2 SVGAGI (reference sequence). The CDR3 loop is CASRIGTNYGYTF. CDR3 sequence (DNA): TGTGCCAGCAGGATAGGAACTAACTATGGCTACACCTTC.

This clonotype was detected only a few times. V is TRBV30 and J is TRBJ2-7; possible D gene TRBD1, 5 bases. The V and J ends lost 3 bases and 3 bases respectively, with 12 bases between them. This CDR3 region has 13 residues. In germline, CDR1 is GTSNPN, CDR2 SVGIG (reference sequence). The CDR3 DNA sequence: TGTGCCTGGAGGGAAGGGGCGAGCTACGAGCAGTACTTC. It codes for CAWREGASYEQYF. Full variable domain (remainder filled in from reference TRBV30 and TRBJ2-7): SQTIHQWPATLVQPVGSPLSLECTVEGTSNPNLYWYRQAAGRGLQLLFYSVGIGQISSEVPQNLSASRPQDRQFILSSKKLLLSDSGFYLCAWREGASYEQYFGPGTRLTVT.